This TCR beta chain appears in the sequencing data of a study of T cells after posttransplantation cyclophosphamide. General study results and limits: TRB overlap between skin or GI tissue T cells and blood was limited. Later post-transplant blood repertoires were often dominated by donor CD8+ memory clones.

Treatment was busulfan-fludarabine conditioning, a marrow graft, and cyclophosphamide on days +3 and +4. A word on this clone: Its specificity is not known.

Sequencing was performed with immunoSEQ multiplex PCR; in TCRdb, only in-frame clones are kept and a portion is missing. The sample records some 17,000 clones, roughly 80% being singletons. The source was CD8+ T cells sorted from PBMCs, collected roughly 2,000 days after a stem cell transplant with posttransplant cyclophosphamide. The source of this sequence is a female patient aged 35-55 years who received an allogeneic stem cell transplant from a related donor, was CMV-positive, and had no GVHD. Some T cells could come from the graft donor.

The CDR3 bases are TGTGCCAGCAGTCCCTCCTCCTACGAGCAGTACTTC. Protein: CASSPSSYEQYF. The chain joins TRBV6-5 to TRBJ2-7; no clear D. The V gene's germline CDR1 is MNHEY and CDR2 SVGAGI. V was trimmed by 5 bases and J by 0 bases, leaving 5 bases between them. The CDR3 is 12 amino acids.